The clone carrying this T cell receptor (beta chain) was found many times. Its specificity is unknown. Time point given: cycle 4 day 1 (C4D1), after five to seven weeks of nivolumab. All patients experienced relapse after autologous stem cell transplantation, and brentuximab vedotin exposure was variable. The sample is drawn from a study of PD-1 blockade in classical Hodgkin lymphoma. As for the study in general: Patients were administered nivolumab (3 mg/kg intravenously) every 2 weeks.

Study observations and caveats: Exclusion applied to patients who initiated nivolumab less than 1 year following ASCT. Significant TCR diversity gains by C4D1 occurred in CD4+ but not CD8+ cells. Still unresolved is the cause of the repertoire differences, which may be disease activity or prior therapy.

Generated by immunoSEQ multiplex PCR, the TCRdb table keeps only in-frame clones and is missing some. The repertoire holds around 50,000 clones, around 74% seen once, with about 12% in the top ten. The CDR3 totals 15 residues. Per germline, CDR1 MNHEY and CDR2 SVGAGI. The V and J ends lost 5 bases and 7 bases, in that order; junction bases with no gene match: 11. The chain employs TRBV6-5 and TRBJ1-2; TRBD1 matches 9 bases. This TCR came from a human donor with classical Hodgkin lymphoma. The material was peripheral blood mononuclear cells (PBMCs), obtained before the fourth cycle of nivolumab. The CDR3 nucleotides are TGTGCCAGCAGTCGCTCCGGGACAGGGAACGGTGGCTACACCTTC. Amino acid sequence: CASSRSGTGNGGYTF.